Presented here are 25 T cell receptor beta chains from one specimen sequenced in a study of blood T cell repertoires in COVID-19. Using immunoSEQ multiplex PCR, the repertoire was profiled, and TCRdb retains in-frame clones only, with some absent. Here the sample spans 100,000 to 150,000 clones, approximately 89% being singletons. Sequenced material: peripheral blood. These receptors all stem from a woman in her 70s with COVID-19, enrolled during active disease.

The rearrangement links TRBV4-1 to TRBJ2-5; D possibly corresponds to TRBD2 (7 bases). Trimming took off 0 bases at V and 1 base at J, with 12 bases between the two ends. This CDR3 spans 16 amino acids. Germline CDR1 and CDR2: MGHRA and YSYEKL. The CDR3 nucleotides read TGCGCCAGCAGCCAAGAGGAGGGGGGGCTCCAAGAGACCCAGTACTTC. It translates to CASSQEEGGLQETQYF.

The V call is TRBV29-1, the J call TRBJ2-7, with D perhaps matching TRBD2 (6 bases). The germline V gene has CDR1 SQVTM and CDR2 ANQGSEA. Trimming stripped 6 bases from V and 4 bases from J, with 13 bases between. The CDR3 sequence is 12 residues long. The CDR3, as DNA: TGCAGCGTGGGAGGCGAAAGATACGAGCAGTACTTC. It codes for CSVGGERYEQYF.

V usage is TRBV3-1 (or the pseudogene TRBV3-2) and J usage is TRBJ2-1; 11 bases map to TRBD2. The V gene's germline CDR1 is LGHDT and CDR2 YNNKEL (reference sequence). The length of the CDR3 is 18 residues. V was pared by 0 bases and J by 6 bases, with 10 bases of the junction left unmatched. CDR3 residues: CASSQDGLAGGRANEQFF. The DNA for the CDR3 is TGTGCCAGCAGCCAAGATGGGCTAGCGGGGGGTCGAGCCAATGAGCAGTTCTTC.

V usage is TRBV5-6 and J usage is TRBJ1-1, with TRBD1 matching over 8 bases. This CDR3 is 15 amino acids long. CDR1 is SGHDT, CDR2 YYEEEE, per germline. J was trimmed by 5 bases and V by 6 bases; bases with no gene match: 12. The CDR3 DNA sequence: TGTGCCAGCACTCTCCAGGGGGCCACGTGGACTGAAGCTTTCTTT. It encodes CASTLQGATWTEAFF.

The CDR3 is CASSRGLAGAQETQYF. CDR3 coding DNA: TGTGCCAGCAGCCGGGGACTAGCGGGCGCCCAAGAGACCCAGTACTTC. This chain links TRBV11-1 with TRBJ2-5; 12 bases line up with TRBD2. CDR1 is SGHAT and CDR2 is FQDESV in the germline V gene (reference sequence). V was clipped by 5 bases and J by 1 base; unmatched bases: 5. The CDR3 length is 16 residues. The whole variable domain, filled in from reference TRBV11-1 and TRBJ2-5, reads EAEVAQSPRYKITEKSQAVAFWCDPISGHATLYWYRQILGQGPELLVQFQDESVVDDSQLPKDRFSAERLKGVDSTLKIQPAELGDSAMYLCASSRGLAGAQETQYFGPGTRLLVL.

This clone was found once. The genes are TRBV6-6 and TRBJ2-5; 7 bases are a match to TRBD2. This CDR3 region has 14 residues. V gave up 7 bases and J gave up 2 bases; unmatched junction bases: 7. Germline-derived CDR1 and CDR2 are MNHNY and SVGAGI (reference sequence). This chain's CDR3 is CASTTRGLQETQYF. CDR3 sequence (DNA): TGTGCCAGCACCACGCGGGGGTTGCAAGAGACCCAGTACTTC.

This clone turned up a few times. This chain joins TRBV19 and TRBJ1-2, with no clear D. Trimming cost V 0 bases and J 0 bases, with 14 bases left between them. The CDR3 length is 17 residues. CDR1 and CDR2 from the germline V gene are LNHDA and SQIVND (reference sequence). The CDR3 DNA reads TGTGCCAGTAGTATAGACCGACGACCGACTTCTAACTATGGCTACACCTTC. As protein: CASSIDRRPTSNYGYTF.

The J gene is TRBJ1-5, the V gene TRBV6-2 or TRBV6-3; D is undetermined. Trimming cost V 6 bases and J 2 bases, with 14 bases left between them. The CDR3 sequence is 15 residues long. The germline V gene encodes CDR1 MNHEY and CDR2 SVGEGT. The CDR3 bases are TGTGCCAGCAGCCACGGAGGACGGGGCAATCAGCCCCAGCATTTT. As protein: CASSHGGRGNQPQHF.

The chain uses TRBV3-1 (or the pseudogene TRBV3-2) and TRBJ1-6, with D hard to call. CDR1 and CDR2 from the germline V gene are LGHDT and YNNKEL (reference sequence). The V end was cut by 4 bases, the J end by 0 bases, with 7 bases between. This CDR3 has 15 residues. The CDR3 loop is CASSRDNSYNSPLHF. The CDR3 DNA reads as TGTGCCAGCAGCCGAGACAACTCCTATAATTCACCCCTCCACTTT.

The chain has TRBV19 and TRBJ1-2; maybe TRBD1 (6 bases). Per the germline V gene, CDR1 is LNHDA and CDR2 is SQIVND (reference sequence). V shed 3 bases and J shed 2 bases, with 10 bases lying between them. CDR3 length: 14 residues. Written as DNA, the CDR3 is TGTGCCAGTAGTATTGCAGGGGAAAACTATGGCTACACCTTC. This codes for CASSIAGENYGYTF.

The genes are TRBV9 and TRBJ2-7, with TRBD1 matching over 7 bases. The CDR3 extends over 15 amino acids. The J segment lost 2 bases and the V segment lost 2 bases, leaving 7 bases of the junction unmatched. Germline CDR1 and CDR2: SGDLS and YYNGEE. CDR3 protein: CASSVQTGRTYEQYF. The CDR3 nucleotides read TGTGCCAGCAGCGTCCAGACAGGGAGAACCTACGAGCAGTACTTC.

V gene TRBV30 combines with J gene TRBJ2-5; 8 nucleotides match TRBD2. CDR1 is GTSNPN, CDR2 SVGIG, per germline (reference sequence). The CDR3 consists of 12 residues. The CDR3 nucleotides are TGTGTCTGCGGGGGGTTCGCGGAGACCCAGTACTTC. Encoded protein: CVCGGFAETQYF.

The chain couples TRBV14 to TRBJ1-1; TRBD1 might be the D (6 bases). CDR3 length equals 13 residues. With 4 bases removed from V and 11 bases from J, the gap between germline ends came to 17 bases. CDR1 and CDR2 (germline): SGHDN, FVKESK. The CDR3 reads CASSPGGSSHAFF. The CDR3 bases are TGTGCCAGCAGCCCTGGGGGCTCCAGCCATGCTTTCTTT.

The rearrangement uses TRBV28 and TRBJ1-4; the match to TRBD1 covers 9 bases. This CDR3 is built from 15 residues. Trimming removed 4 bases from V and 5 bases from J; junction bases left unmatched: 5. CDR1 is MDHEN and CDR2 is SYDVKM in the germline V gene. The CDR3 bases are TGTGCCAGCAGTTCTTGGACAGGGGAGAATGAAAAACTGTTTTTT. It encodes CASSSWTGENEKLFF.

The chain employs TRBV12-3 or TRBV12-4 and TRBJ1-5; the match to TRBD1 covers 7 bases. This CDR3 has 13 amino acids. V lost 5 bases to trimming and J lost 5 bases; unmatched junction nucleotides: 3. CDR3 in DNA: TGTGCCAGCAGTCTCACAGGGGATCAGCCCCAGCATTTT. This translates into CASSLTGDQPQHF.

This clone came up a few times. This sequence joins TRBV28 and TRBJ1-1, with D tentatively TRBD1 (5 bases). The CDR3 sequence is 14 residues long. The germline V gene encodes CDR1 MDHEN and CDR2 SYDVKM. V was pared by 3 bases and J by 4 bases, with 12 bases between. The CDR3 sequence: CASSFGAPGTEAFF. Written as DNA, the CDR3 is TGTGCCAGCAGTTTTGGGGCCCCGGGCACTGAAGCTTTCTTT. Filled out from reference TRBV28 and TRBJ1-1, the complete variable domain reads DVKVTQSSRYLVKRTGEKVFLECVQDMDHENMFWYRQDPGLGLRLIYFSYDVKMKEKGDIPEGYSVSREKKERFSLILESASTNQTSMYLCASSFGAPGTEAFFGQGTRLTVV.

The V and J genes are TRBV11-2 and TRBJ1-1; D not certain. Trimming took off 7 bases at V and 3 bases at J, with 18 bases between the two ends. The CDR3 contains 15 residues. Germline CDR1 reads SGHAT; CDR2 reads FQNNGV. The CDR3 loop reads CASTEAPLYYTEAFF. The CDR3 DNA sequence: TGTGCCAGCACAGAGGCCCCCCTATACTACACTGAAGCTTTCTTT.

The chain recombines TRBV30 with TRBJ1-1; D may be TRBD1 (6 bases). The CDR3 length is 10 residues. Trimming pared 7 bases from V and 10 bases from J, leaving 13 bases between. Germline V CDR1 and CDR2: GTSNPN, SVGIG (reference sequence). CDR3 sequence (DNA): TGTGCCTTTTACAGGGAATTAGCTTTCTTT. It specifies CAFYRELAFF.

The rearrangement joins TRBV7-3 to TRBJ2-3; 11 bases map to TRBD2. This CDR3 is built from 14 residues. Per germline, CDR1 SGHTA and CDR2 FQGTGA. The J segment lost 6 bases and the V segment lost 7 bases, leaving 6 bases of the junction unmatched. For the CDR3, the DNA is TGTGCCAGCAAACTTAGCGGGGGGGCGGATACGCAGTATTTT. Translation: CASKLSGGADTQYF.

This chain uses TRBV2 with TRBJ1-2; possible D gene TRBD1, 6 bases. This CDR3 region has 13 residues. V lost 7 bases and J 4 bases, leaving 13 bases between the germline ends. Germline loops: CDR1 SNHLY, CDR2 FYNNEI. CDR3 nucleotides: TGTGCCAGCACCAACAGGGAGGGCTATGGCTACACCTTC. Translation: CASTNREGYGYTF.

This sequence joins TRBV28 and TRBJ2-5, with TRBD1 identical over 8 bases. This CDR3 is built from 15 residues. The V gene end was trimmed by 5 bases and the J gene end by 3 bases; junction bases not matched to a gene: 8. Per the germline V gene, CDR1 is MDHEN and CDR2 is SYDVKM. The CDR3 DNA follows: TGTGCCAGCAGTCCCCCAGGACAGGGCGAAGAGACCCAGTACTTC. It specifies CASSPPGQGEETQYF. The full variable domain, in which reference TRBV28 and TRBJ2-5 provide the parts outside the CDR3, is DVKVTQSSRYLVKRTGEKVFLECVQDMDHENMFWYRQDPGLGLRLIYFSYDVKMKEKGDIPEGYSVSREKKERFSLILESASTNQTSMYLCASSPPGQGEETQYFGPGTRLLVL.

There are a few counts of this clone. This chain uses TRBV2 with TRBJ1-5; 7 bases line up with TRBD1. Looked up from germline, CDR1 is SNHLY and CDR2 is FYNNEI. V lost 0 bases, J lost 3 bases, and 8 bases stayed unmatched. CDR3 size: 17 residues. The CDR3: CASSEALWQGVNQPQHF. The CDR3 DNA reads as TGTGCCAGCAGTGAAGCGCTTTGGCAGGGGGTCAATCAGCCCCAGCATTTT. The full variable domain, rest sourced from reference TRBV2 and TRBJ1-5, is EPEVTQTPSHQVTQMGQEVILRCVPISNHLYFYWYRQILGQKVEFLVSFYNNEISEKSEIFDDQFSVERPDGSNFTLKIRSTKLEDSAMYFCASSEALWQGVNQPQHFGDGTRLSIL.

The V gene is TRBV30, the J gene TRBJ2-5; 9 positions match TRBD1. The junction had 12 bases not matched to a gene; V was cut back by 2 bases and J by 5 bases. CDR1 and CDR2 from the germline V gene are GTSNPN and SVGIG (reference sequence). The CDR3 loop spans 16 amino acids. The CDR3 spells CAWSRPTGGEGETQYF. For the CDR3, the DNA is TGTGCCTGGAGTCGTCCCACAGGGGGCGAGGGGGAGACCCAGTACTTC.

This rearrangement joins TRBV18 to TRBJ2-1, with 7 bases fitting TRBD2. Germline loops: CDR1 KGHSH, CDR2 LQKENI. The trim removed 3 bases at V and 7 bases at J, leaving 21 bases unmatched. The CDR3 has 19 residues. This chain's CDR3 is CASSPLQPRPSGVLNEQFF. The CDR3 DNA follows: TGTGCCAGCTCACCCCTTCAACCGCGTCCGAGCGGGGTTTTGAATGAGCAGTTCTTC.

The J gene is TRBJ1-4, the V gene TRBV6-5; D possibly corresponds to TRBD1 (6 bases). The V end was cut by 4 bases, the J end by 0 bases, with 12 bases between. Germline V gene data show CDR1 as MNHEY and CDR2 as SVGAGI. This CDR3 has 16 residues. CDR3: CASSSDRIATNEKLFF. The CDR3 DNA is TGTGCCAGCAGTTCCGACAGGATTGCAACTAATGAAAAACTGTTTTTT.